Shown below are 3 T cell receptor beta chains from a single sample sequenced in a study of cytomegalovirus exposure and HLA in healthy donors. Primers: 60 Vbeta forward and 13 Jbeta reverse. Clones were sequenced by immunoSEQ multiplex PCR, and TCRdb holds only the in-frame ones, with some missing. The sample yields 150,000 or so clones, roughly 70% seen once. The sample taken for sequencing was PBMCs. These receptors were obtained from a man aged 35 to 55 in good health and CMV-seropositive.

V usage is TRBV29-1 and J usage is TRBJ1-2; the D is unclear. The CDR3 has 12 amino acids. Between the trimmed V and J ends, which lost 4 bases and 8 bases, there was a span of 14 bases. Looked up from germline, CDR1 is SQVTM and CDR2 is ANQGSEA. In DNA form, the CDR3 reads TGCAGCGTTGTCCGGGGTACTCGAGGCTACACCTTC. Translating gives CSVVRGTRGYTF. Using reference TRBV29-1 and TRBJ1-2 for the parts outside the CDR3, the full variable domain is SAVISQKPSRDICQRGTSLTIQCQVDSQVTMMFWYRQQPGQSLTLIATANQGSEATYESGFVIDKFPISRPNLTFSTLTVSNMSPEDSSIYLCSVVRGTRGYTFGSGTRLTVV.

This clone was counted a few times. The rearrangement joins TRBV11-2 to TRBJ2-7; 8 bases are shared with TRBD1. Germline V gene sequence: CDR1 SGHAT, CDR2 FQNNGV. The trim removed 5 bases at V and 0 bases at J, leaving 6 bases unmatched. The CDR3 runs 15 residues. DNA for the CDR3: TGTGCCAGCAGCCGAAAGACAGGGGCCTCCTACGAGCAGTACTTC. Its protein product is CASSRKTGASYEQYF.

In this sample, this clone turned up once. V and J are TRBV9 and TRBJ2-7, with TRBD2 matching over 12 bases. CDR3 length: 15 amino acids. Germline CDR1 and CDR2: SGDLS and YYNGEE. The V gene end was trimmed by 3 bases and the J gene end by 2 bases; junction bases not matched to a gene: 3. The DNA of the CDR3 is TGTGCCAGCAGCGCCTCTAGCGGGGGGGCCTACGAGCAGTACTTC. It yields the protein CASSASSGGAYEQYF.